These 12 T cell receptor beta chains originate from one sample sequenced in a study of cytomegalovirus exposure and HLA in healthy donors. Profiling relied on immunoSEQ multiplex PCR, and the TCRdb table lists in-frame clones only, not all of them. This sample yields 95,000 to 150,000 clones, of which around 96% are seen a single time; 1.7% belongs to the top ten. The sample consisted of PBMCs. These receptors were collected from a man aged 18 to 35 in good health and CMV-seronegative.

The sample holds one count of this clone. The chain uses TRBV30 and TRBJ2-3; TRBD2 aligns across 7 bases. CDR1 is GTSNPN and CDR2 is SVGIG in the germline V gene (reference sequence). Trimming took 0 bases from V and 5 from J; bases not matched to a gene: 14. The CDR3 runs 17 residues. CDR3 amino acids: CAWSVAGTRVTRDTQYF. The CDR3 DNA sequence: TGTGCCTGGAGTGTAGCGGGAACGAGGGTAACTAGAGATACGCAGTATTTT.

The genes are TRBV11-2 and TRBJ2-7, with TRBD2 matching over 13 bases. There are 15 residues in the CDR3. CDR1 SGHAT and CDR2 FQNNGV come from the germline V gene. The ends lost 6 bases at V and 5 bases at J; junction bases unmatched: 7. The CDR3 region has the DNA TGTGCCAGCAGGGCCACTAGCGGGAGGGCCCACGAGCAGTACTTC. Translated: CASRATSGRAHEQYF. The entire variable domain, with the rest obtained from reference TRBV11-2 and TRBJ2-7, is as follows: EAGVAQSPRYKIIEKRQSVAFWCNPISGHATLYWYQQILGQGPKLLIQFQNNGVVDDSQLPKDRFSAERLKGVDSTLKIQPAKLEDSAVYLCASRATSGRAHEQYFGPGTRLTVT.

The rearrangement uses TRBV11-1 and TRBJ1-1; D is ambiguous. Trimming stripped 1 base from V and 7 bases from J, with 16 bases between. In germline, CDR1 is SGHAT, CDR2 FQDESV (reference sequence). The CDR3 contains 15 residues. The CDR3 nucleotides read TGTGCCAGCAGCTTAGGCCCGGGAGGTTCTGGTGAAGCTTTCTTT. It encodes CASSLGPGGSGEAFF.

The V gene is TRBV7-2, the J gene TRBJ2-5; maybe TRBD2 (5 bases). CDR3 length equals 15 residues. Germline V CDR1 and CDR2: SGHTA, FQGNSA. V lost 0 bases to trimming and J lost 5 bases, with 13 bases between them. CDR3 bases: TGTGCCAGCAGCTTAGCGCATGGGAGAGCGGAGACCCAGTACTTC. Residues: CASSLAHGRAETQYF.

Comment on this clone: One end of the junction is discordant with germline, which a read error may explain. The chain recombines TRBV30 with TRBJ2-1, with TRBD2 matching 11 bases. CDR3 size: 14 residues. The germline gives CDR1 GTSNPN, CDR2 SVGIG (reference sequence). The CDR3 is CAWSVGLAGGGPIF. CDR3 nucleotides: TGTGCCTGGAGTGTAGGGCTAGCGGGAGGAGGACCGATCTTC.

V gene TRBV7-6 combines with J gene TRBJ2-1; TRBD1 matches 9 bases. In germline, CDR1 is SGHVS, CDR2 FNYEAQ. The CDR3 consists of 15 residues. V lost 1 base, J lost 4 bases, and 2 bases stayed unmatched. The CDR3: CASSLGGTGYNEQFF. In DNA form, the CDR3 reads TGTGCCAGCAGCTTAGGCGGGACAGGGTACAATGAGCAGTTCTTC.

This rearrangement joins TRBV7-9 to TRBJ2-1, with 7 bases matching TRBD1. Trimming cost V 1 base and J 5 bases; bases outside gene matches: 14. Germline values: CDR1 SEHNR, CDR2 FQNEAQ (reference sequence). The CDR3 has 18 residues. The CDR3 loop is CASSLDTAGTAENNEQFF. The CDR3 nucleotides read TGTGCCAGCAGCTTAGATACTGCCGGGACAGCCGAGAACAATGAGCAGTTCTTC.

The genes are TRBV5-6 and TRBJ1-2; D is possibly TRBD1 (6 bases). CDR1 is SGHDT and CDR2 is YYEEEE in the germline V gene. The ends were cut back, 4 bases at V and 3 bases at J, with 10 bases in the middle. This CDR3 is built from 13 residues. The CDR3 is CASSPRGYYGYTF. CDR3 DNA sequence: TGTGCCAGCAGCCCCAGGGGATACTATGGCTACACCTTC.

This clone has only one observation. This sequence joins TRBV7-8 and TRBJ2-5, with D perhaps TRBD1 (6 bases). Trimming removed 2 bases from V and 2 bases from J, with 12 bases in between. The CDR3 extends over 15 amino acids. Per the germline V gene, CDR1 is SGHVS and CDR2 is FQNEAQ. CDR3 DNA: TGTGCCAGCAGCTTACTTAGGGGGTTTCAAGAGACCCAGTACTTC. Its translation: CASSLLRGFQETQYF. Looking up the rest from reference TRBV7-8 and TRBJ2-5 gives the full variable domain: GAGVSQSPRYKVAKRGQDVALRCDPISGHVSLFWYQQALGQGPEFLTYFQNEAQLDKSGLPSDRFFAERPEGSVSTLKIQRTQQEDSAVYLCASSLLRGFQETQYFGPGTRLLVL.

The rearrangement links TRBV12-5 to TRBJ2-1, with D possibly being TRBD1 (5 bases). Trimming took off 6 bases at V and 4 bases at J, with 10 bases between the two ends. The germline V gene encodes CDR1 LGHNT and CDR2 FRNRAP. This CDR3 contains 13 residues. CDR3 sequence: CASGLTEYNEQFF. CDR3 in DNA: TGTGCTAGTGGGCTGACAGAGTACAATGAGCAGTTCTTC.

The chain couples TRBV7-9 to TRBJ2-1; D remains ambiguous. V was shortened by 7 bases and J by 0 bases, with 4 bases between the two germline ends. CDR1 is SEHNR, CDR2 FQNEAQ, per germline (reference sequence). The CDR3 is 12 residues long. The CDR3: CASTVSYNEQFF. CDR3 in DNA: TGTGCCAGCACAGTCTCCTACAATGAGCAGTTCTTC.

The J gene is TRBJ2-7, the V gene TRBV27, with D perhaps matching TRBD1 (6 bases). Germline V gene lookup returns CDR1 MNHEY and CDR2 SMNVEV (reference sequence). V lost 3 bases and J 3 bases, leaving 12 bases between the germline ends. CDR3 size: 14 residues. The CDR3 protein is CASSFGQLNYEQYF. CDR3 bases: TGTGCCAGCAGTTTTGGACAGTTGAACTACGAGCAGTACTTC.